The 11 T cell receptor beta chains presented below share a single source sample, sequenced in a study of blood T cells in healthy people across ages (dated by TCRdb to between 2015 and 2017). The library was obtained by 5' RACE. These reads were obtained on an Illumina HiSeq 2500. A second PCR of roughly 6 to 11 cycles was run with a J-beta primer mix and a sample-barcoded 5' primer. The public reads were quality trimmed at Q25 with fastp and then assembled into clones with MiXCR by TCRdb, keeping productive beta chains. Duplicate CDR3 protein sequences are folded into a single record with the most common DNA and genes. Across this sample there are hundreds of thousands of distinct CDR3 sequences, with under 25% seen only once. Together, the top ten hold roughly 3.6% of the sample. Sequences were obtained from blood. Receptors originate from a man in his 70s in good health.

The sample holds a few counts of this clonotype. One end of the junction fails to match germline, which may point to a read error. This chain connects TRBV4-1 to TRBJ1-5; no clear D. The CDR3 is 13 residues long. CDR1 and CDR2 from the germline V gene are MGHRA and YSYEKL. The CDR3 sequence is CASSQVLTGPQRF. The CDR3 DNA is TGCGCCAGCAGCCAAGTGTTAACTGGGCCCCAGCGTTTT.

Worth noting for this clonotype: Here the CDR3 omits its conserved ending phenylalanine or tryptophan, so a read error is the likely source. The rearrangement links TRBV10-3 to TRBJ2-5, with D unclear. The J call may be mistaken, given a closer DNA end match to TRBJ2-7. CDR3 length: 13 residues. The germline gives CDR1 ENHRY, CDR2 SYGVKD. The CDR3 here is CAISESRIHEQYL. DNA for the CDR3: TGTGCCATCAGTGAAAGTCGGATCCACGAGCAGTACCTC.

The rearrangement links TRBV5-1 to TRBJ2-7, with D tentatively TRBD1 or TRBD2 (5 bases each). The CDR3 contains 14 residues. Germline assignment: CDR1 SGHRS and CDR2 YFSETQ. The germline V and J ends were trimmed by 4 bases and 3 bases, with 14 bases remaining between them. The CDR3 coding sequence is TGCGCCAGCAGCCCGGGACCTTCCAACTACGAGCAGTACTTC. It translates to CASSPGPSNYEQYF.

This sequence joins TRBV9 and TRBJ2-7; no firm D call. Germline V gives CDR1 SGDLS, CDR2 YYNGEE. The CDR3 is 16 amino acids. V was pared by 0 bases and J by 0 bases, with 13 bases between. CDR3 region: CASSVAPHGSSYEQYF. Written as DNA, the CDR3 is TGTGCCAGCAGCGTAGCTCCACACGGCAGCTCCTACGAGCAGTACTTC.

This clonotype was counted only a few times. CDR3 DNA sequence: TGCGCCAGCAGCTTGGATGAGGGTGAGACCCAGTACTTC. This sequence encodes CASSLDEGETQYF. This chain connects TRBV5-1 to TRBJ2-5; TRBD2 might be the D (5 bases). The CDR3 has 13 residues. Germline CDR1 SGHRS, CDR2 YFSETQ. V lost 0 bases and J lost 5, with 8 bases in between.

J is TRBJ1-5 and V is TRBV18; D not resolved. The germline V and J ends were trimmed by 3 bases and 0 bases, with 12 bases remaining between them. The CDR3 is made up of 16 amino acids. Germline CDR1 is KGHSH and CDR2 is LQKENI. CDR3 in amino acids: CASSPDSGYSNQPQHF. The CDR3 DNA reads TGTGCCAGCTCACCCGATTCGGGCTATAGCAATCAGCCCCAGCATTTT.

The V call is TRBV5-1, the J call TRBJ2-5; perhaps TRBD1 as D (6 bases). V dropped 5 bases and J dropped 2 bases, with 13 bases sitting between them. CDR1 and CDR2 from the germline V gene are SGHRS and YFSETQ. This CDR3 is built from 14 residues. CDR3 DNA: TGCGCCAGCAGTAAGGGGGAGACGCAAGAGACCCAGTACTTC. It codes for CASSKGETQETQYF.

A few counts support this clonotype. Given a much more abundant clone one base away, this may be a read error. The chain couples TRBV12-3 or TRBV12-4 to TRBJ1-1; no clear D gene. This CDR3 has 11 residues. V lost 6 bases, J lost 0 bases, and 2 bases lay in between. CDR3 sequence (DNA): TGTGCCAGCAGCATGAACACTGAAGCTTTCTTT. Translated: CASSMNTEAFF.

This clonotype has just a few counts. The rearrangement uses TRBV19 and TRBJ2-5, with TRBD2 as a possible D gene (6 bases). The J call could be wrong; TRBJ2-1 is a better fit for the DNA end. Per germline, CDR1 LNHDA and CDR2 SQIVND (reference sequence). The CDR3 loop spans 14 amino acids. The CDR3 DNA reads as TGTGCCAGTAGCCAGCCGGGAGATATCAATGAGCAGTTCTTC. It translates to CASSQPGDINEQFF.

This clonotype showed up just a few times. This chain links TRBV12-3 or TRBV12-4 with TRBJ1-6; TRBD1 aligns across 8 bases. Losses at the gene ends were 2 bases for V and 6 bases for J; bases not matched to a gene: 3. This CDR3 is 15 amino acids long. The CDR3 DNA reads as TGTGCCAGCAGTTTAAACACAGGGGGTAATTCACCCCTCCACTTT. Protein product: CASSLNTGGNSPLHF.

This clonotype was found a few times. The V and J genes are TRBV20-1 and TRBJ2-1; 14 nucleotides match TRBD2. Germline CDR1 reads DFQATT; CDR2 reads SNEGSKA (reference sequence). V was pared by 2 bases and J by 9 bases, with 6 bases of the junction left unmatched. The CDR3 has 15 residues. CDR3 sequence (DNA): TGCAGTGCTAGATCCGGGACTAGCGGGAGATTTGAGCAGTTCTTC. This codes for CSARSGTSGRFEQFF.